Listed here are 10 T cell receptor beta chains from one sample, sequenced in a study of T cells expressing NK-cell markers. TCRdb reprocessed the 5' RACE reads, with one entry per CDR3 protein and no DNA. Its table lists around 260,000 distinct CDR3 sequences. The specimen was blood T cells: a sorted CD56 or NKG2C T cell subset, CD4+ or CD8+ T cells, or bulk PBMC T cells (not recorded which). The receptors originated from a woman aged 18 to 75 in good health.

The V gene is TRBV14, the J gene TRBJ2-1; the D call from TCRdb, TRBD2, cannot be confirmed without DNA. This CDR3 is built from 13 residues. Looked up from germline, CDR1 is SGHDN and CDR2 is FVKESK. CDR3 sequence reads: CASSQELLAKQFF.

The rearrangement uses TRBV18 and TRBJ2-1; lacking DNA, the TRBD1 call made by TCRdb goes unchecked. Looked up from germline, CDR1 is KGHSH and CDR2 is LQKENI. This CDR3 has 16 amino acids. CDR3 sequence: CASSPEPGQGGNEQFF.

J is TRBJ2-3 and V is TRBV6-1; TCRdb gives TRBD1 as the D gene, but with no DNA this cannot be confirmed. The CDR3 is 14 amino acids. Germline V gene data show CDR1 as MNHNS and CDR2 as SASEGT. The CDR3: CASSAGGEGDTQYF.

The V call is TRBV7-2, the J call TRBJ2-1; TCRdb picks TRBD2, but there is no DNA to check that call. The CDR3 totals 15 residues. The germline V gene encodes CDR1 SGHTA and CDR2 FQGNSA. The CDR3 reads CASSLGTSGSHEQFF.

This chain links TRBV12-3 or TRBV12-4 with TRBJ2-1; no DNA is available, so the TRBD2 call from TCRdb remains unchecked. The CDR3 length is 17 residues. The CDR3 protein is CASSSYGGGGTYNEQFF.

V gene TRBV7-9 combines with J gene TRBJ2-1. Germline CDR1 SEHNR, CDR2 FQNEAQ (reference sequence). The CDR3 is 13 residues long. The CDR3 region is CASVLAGDNEQFF.

V is TRBV11-2 and J is TRBJ1-2; TCRdb returns TRBD1, unconfirmable since there is no DNA. Germline V gene sequence: CDR1 SGHAT, CDR2 FQNNGV. The length of the CDR3 is 12 residues. CDR3 sequence reads: CASSSDRGGYTF.

This chain joins TRBV28 and TRBJ2-5; TCRdb designates TRBD1, a call that cannot be tested without DNA. CDR1 MDHEN and CDR2 SYDVKM come from the germline V gene. This CDR3 is built from 13 residues. CDR3 sequence reads: CASRRGGGGTQYF.

CDR3 loop: CASRGGTTPYEQYF. The chain is built from TRBV12-3 or TRBV12-4 and TRBJ2-7; the D call of TRBD1 rests on TCRdb alone, since no DNA is present to check it. The CDR3 sequence is 14 residues long.

The chain recombines TRBV24-1 with TRBJ2-3; absent DNA, TCRdb's TRBD1 call cannot be checked. The CDR3 length is 15 residues. Germline lookup yields CDR1 KGHDR and CDR2 SFDVKD. CDR3 sequence reads: CATSDPGTSTDTQYF.